The TCR beta chain described here comes from a study of beta chain features in type 1 diabetes. This clone turned up a few times. Reverse transcribing all isolated RNA meant expressed TCRB transcripts were sequenced. The data were produced by immunoSEQ multiplex PCR, yet TCRdb's version contains in-frame clones alone and is incomplete. The sample contains under 300,000 clones, 25% to 30% of which appear only once. Looked up from germline, CDR1 is MNHEY and CDR2 is SVGAGI. The germline V and J ends were trimmed by 5 bases and 1 base, with 8 bases remaining between them. The CDR3 loop spans 13 amino acids. Isolation of CD4+ naive, central memory, regulatory and stem cell-like memory cells was achieved by sorting via CD45RO/CCR7/CD25/CD127/CD95/CD27.

The sample was central memory CD4+ T cells from blood. The chain combines TRBV6-5 with TRBJ2-5, with D perhaps assigned TRBD1 or TRBD2 (5 bases each). This clonotype was obtained from a man aged 25 to 45 in good health. CDR3 loop: CASSGTLQETQYF. As DNA, the CDR3 is TGTGCCAGCAGTGGGACCCTCCAAGAGACCCAGTACTTC.